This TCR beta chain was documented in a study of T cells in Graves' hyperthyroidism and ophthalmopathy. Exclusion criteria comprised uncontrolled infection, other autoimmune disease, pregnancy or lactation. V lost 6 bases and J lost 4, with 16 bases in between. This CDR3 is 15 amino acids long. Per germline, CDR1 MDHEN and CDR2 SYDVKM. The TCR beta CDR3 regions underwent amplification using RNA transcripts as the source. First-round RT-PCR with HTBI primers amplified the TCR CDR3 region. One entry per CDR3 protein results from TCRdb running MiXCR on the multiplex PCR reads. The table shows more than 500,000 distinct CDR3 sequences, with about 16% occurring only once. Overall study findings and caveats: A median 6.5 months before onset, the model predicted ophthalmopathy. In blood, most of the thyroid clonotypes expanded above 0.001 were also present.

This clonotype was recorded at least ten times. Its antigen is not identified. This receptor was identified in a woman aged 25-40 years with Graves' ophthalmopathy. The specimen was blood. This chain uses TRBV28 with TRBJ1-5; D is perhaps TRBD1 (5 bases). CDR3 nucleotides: TGTGCCAGCAGAAGTTGGCAGGGACGGAATCAGCCCCAGCATTTT. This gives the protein CASRSWQGRNQPQHF. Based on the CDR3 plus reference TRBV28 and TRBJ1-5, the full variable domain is DVKVTQSSRYLVKRTGEKVFLECVQDMDHENMFWYRQDPGLGLRLIYFSYDVKMKEKGDIPEGYSVSREKKERFSLILESASTNQTSMYLCASRSWQGRNQPQHFGDGTRLSIL.